This is a list of T cell receptor beta chains from one sample in a study of CD8 T cells in ankylosing spondylitis. TCRdb called the 5' RACE reads again in MiXCR, with one record for every CDR3 protein. The sample yields a few hundred thousand distinct CDR3 sequences, about a fifth seen once. The sequenced sample consisted of blood, either unsorted or a sorted T cell fraction (not recorded which). These receptors came from a male donor with ankylosing spondylitis. CDR3s include the opening cysteine and the closing phenylalanine or tryptophan. Each record gives: V gene, clone size, D gene, J gene, CDR3 protein, CDR3 DNA. D genes are given only for firm matches. Clone size is stated in some rows and not others, as once, few, many or a class when expanded.

TRBV29-1	-	TRBD2	TRBJ2-1	CSVGAVGLAGAGSSYNEQFF	TGCAGCGTTGGAGCTGTGGGGCTAGCGGGAGCTGGGAGCTCCTACAATGAGCAGTTCTTC
TRBV6-1	-	-	TRBJ1-2	CASSDVPGRVYGYTF	TGTGCCAGCAGTGATGTACCAGGGAGGGTCTATGGCTACACCTTC
TRBV29-1	few	-	TRBJ1-5	CSVSVLANQPQHF	TGCAGCGTTAGCGTACTCGCCAATCAGCCCCAGCATTTT
TRBV7-2	-	-	TRBJ1-1	CASSLYRRGTEAFF	TGTGCCAGCAGCTTATACAGGCGCGGGACTGAAGCTTTCTTT
TRBV7-6	few	-	TRBJ2-1	CASSLATLNNEQFF	TGTGCCAGCAGCTTAGCGACACTCAACAATGAGCAGTTCTTC
TRBV28	-	-	TRBJ1-3	CATMRTGTASGNTIYF	TGTGCCACCATGCGAACAGGCACCGCCTCTGGAAACACCATATATTTT
TRBV20-1	few	-	TRBJ1-4	CSVFIPGGEKLFF	TGCAGTGTTTTTATTCCGGGAGGTGAAAAACTGTTTTTT
TRBV2	-	TRBD2	TRBJ2-7	CASSNTGTSFHEQYF	TGTGCCAGCAGCAACACCGGGACTAGCTTCCACGAGCAGTACTTC
TRBV20-1	few	-	TRBJ2-1	CSAETVHEQFF	TGCAGTGCAGAGACGGTTCATGAGCAGTTCTTC
TRBV20-1	few	-	TRBJ2-5	CSALVGRQETQYF	TGCAGTGCTCTCGTTGGGAGACAAGAGACCCAGTACTTC
TRBV29-1	few	TRBD1	TRBJ1-1	CSATGTGGLNTEAFF	TGCAGCGCAACCGGGACAGGGGGCCTGAACACTGAAGCTTTCTTT
TRBV7-2	few	-	TRBJ2-5	CASSLSRSRETQYF	TGTGCCAGCAGCTTATCCCGTAGCCGGGAGACCCAGTACTTC
TRBV9	-	-	TRBJ1-2	CASSVAERWDYTF	TGTGCCAGCAGCGTAGCAGAGAGGTGGGATTACACCTTC
TRBV18	-	-	TRBJ1-3	CASSPIRESGNTIYF	TGTGCCAGCTCACCGATCAGGGAATCTGGAAACACCATATATTTT
TRBV5-1	-	TRBD2	TRBJ2-5	CASSLEGLAGNTQQETQYF	TGCGCCAGCAGCTTGGAGGGACTAGCGGGGAATACCCAGCAAGAGACCCAGTACTTC
TRBV6-2/TRBV6-3	few	TRBD2	TRBJ2-2	CASSYQTSRYTGELFF	TGTGCCAGCAGTTACCAGACTAGCAGATACACCGGGGAGCTGTTTTTT
TRBV20-1	-	TRBD1	TRBJ2-7	CSGHGQGAYEQYF	TGCAGTGGGCATGGGCAGGGGGCCTACGAGCAGTACTTC
TRBV10-3	-	-	TRBJ1-2	CAINTPDRQSNYGYTF	TGTGCCATCAATACCCCCGACCGACAGTCTAACTATGGCTACACCTTC
TRBV3-1	few	-	TRBJ1-4	CASSSDGSGEKLFF	TGTGCCAGCAGCTCGGACGGGTCGGGGGAAAAACTGTTTTTT
TRBV5-1	-	TRBD1	TRBJ2-5	CASSFWAGGEETQYF	TGCGCCAGCAGCTTCTGGGCAGGGGGAGAGGAGACCCAGTACTTC
TRBV2	few	-	TRBJ1-5	CASSGTENQPQHF	TGTGCCAGCAGTGGGACGGAAAATCAGCCCCAGCATTTT
TRBV27	few	-	TRBJ2-5	CASRRLGVYQETQYF	TGTGCCAGCAGACGACTAGGGGTGTACCAAGAGACCCAGTACTTC
TRBV27	-	-	TRBJ1-1	CASTLEPGTTMNTEAFF	TGTGCCAGCACCCTAGAGCCCGGGACAACTATGAACACTGAAGCTTTCTTT
TRBV4-2	-	-	TRBJ2-2	CASSQDKGVGTGELFF	TGTGCCAGCAGCCAAGATAAGGGAGTCGGCACCGGGGAGCTGTTTTTT
TRBV12-5	-	-	TRBJ2-3	CASGFDADTQYF	TGTGCTAGTGGTTTCGACGCAGATACGCAGTATTTT
TRBV2	-	TRBD2	TRBJ2-2	CASVLAVNTGELFF	TGTGCCAGCGTACTAGCGGTTAACACCGGGGAGCTGTTTTTT
TRBV11-2	-	-	TRBJ2-6	CASSLDRPGGANVLTF	TGTGCCAGCAGCTTAGACAGGCCTGGTGGGGCCAACGTCCTGACTTTC
TRBV4-2	-	-	TRBJ2-6	CASSQDPLSSGANVLTF	TGTGCCAGCAGCCAAGACCCCTTAAGCTCTGGGGCCAACGTCCTGACTTTC
TRBV5-6	-	TRBD1	TRBJ2-7	CASSFAVGTGPWEQYF	TGTGCCAGCAGCTTTGCTGTGGGGACAGGACCCTGGGAGCAGTACTTC
TRBV7-9	-	-	TRBJ1-3	CASSLRRDGGNTIYF	TGTGCCAGCAGCTTAAGACGGGACGGAGGAAACACCATATATTTT
TRBV12-3/TRBV12-4	-	-	TRBJ2-2	CASRPLGRTGELFF	TGTGCCAGCAGACCCTTAGGGCGCACCGGGGAGCTGTTTTTT
TRBV6-2/TRBV6-3	-	-	TRBJ2-3	CASKIGEGVTDTQYF	TGTGCCAGCAAAATTGGGGAAGGGGTCACAGATACGCAGTATTTT
TRBV20-1	few	TRBD2	TRBJ2-7	CSASRGLAGDHEQYF	TGCAGTGCCTCACGGGGACTAGCGGGAGACCACGAGCAGTACTTC
TRBV12-3/TRBV12-4	few	TRBD1	TRBJ1-1	CASTLGQPNTEAFF	TGTGCCAGCACCCTGGGACAGCCGAACACTGAAGCTTTCTTT
TRBV5-1	few	TRBD1	TRBJ2-7	CASTKDRENYEQYF	TGCGCCAGCACAAAGGACAGGGAGAACTACGAGCAGTACTTC
TRBV20-1	-	-	TRBJ1-5	CSATKTDNQPQHF	TGCAGTGCTACCAAGACGGACAATCAGCCCCAGCATTTT
TRBV18	few	-	TRBJ2-1	CASSPYVGDSSSYNEQFF	TGTGCCAGCTCACCCTACGTGGGCGACTCGAGCTCCTACAATGAGCAGTTCTTC
TRBV4-1	-	TRBD2	TRBJ2-1	CASSQGAGIYNEQFF	TGCGCCAGCAGCCAAGGAGCGGGAATCTACAATGAGCAGTTCTTC
TRBV7-9	-	-	TRBJ2-7	CASSRDSTQYF	TGTGCCAGCAGCCGGGACTCAACGCAGTACTTC
TRBV20-1	few	TRBD2	TRBJ2-2	CSASARGSGTGELFF	TGCAGTGCTAGTGCTCGCGGGAGTGGTACCGGGGAGCTGTTTTTT
TRBV7-6	-	TRBD1	TRBJ2-1	CASSLVGNRGHEQFF	TGTGCCAGCAGCTTAGTGGGCAACAGGGGACATGAGCAGTTCTTC
TRBV19	few	-	TRBJ2-2	CASRLNRNTGELFF	TGTGCCAGTAGGTTGAACAGGAACACCGGGGAGCTGTTTTTT
TRBV12-3/TRBV12-4	-	-	TRBJ2-2	CASSLKGDDTGELFF	TGTGCCAGCAGTTTAAAAGGGGATGACACCGGGGAGCTGTTTTTT
TRBV28	-	-	TRBJ2-2	CAKTDSINTGELFF	TGTGCCAAAACGGACTCTATCAACACCGGGGAGCTGTTTTTT
TRBV12-3/TRBV12-4	-	TRBD2	TRBJ2-7	CASSLMLAGAYEQYF	TGTGCCAGCAGTTTAATGCTAGCGGGAGCCTACGAGCAGTACTTC
TRBV25-1	few	-	TRBJ2-7	CASSRPGSSYEQYF	TGTGCCAGCAGCCGCCCGGGCAGCTCCTACGAGCAGTACTTC
TRBV6-5	-	-	TRBJ1-1	CASSYSGMNTEAFF	TGTGCCAGCAGTTACAGCGGTATGAACACTGAAGCTTTCTTT
TRBV5-1	few	-	TRBJ2-7	CASTDRGSSYEQYF	TGCGCCAGCACCGACCGGGGTTCATCCTACGAGCAGTACTTC
TRBV19	-	TRBD1	TRBJ1-5	CASSIAHNRGSQPQHF	TGTGCCAGTAGTATAGCCCACAACAGGGGCTCTCAGCCCCAGCATTTT
TRBV27	few	TRBD1	TRBJ1-1	CASTKDRGMSEAFF	TGTGCCAGCACAAAGGACAGGGGAATGTCTGAAGCTTTCTTT
TRBV29-1	few	-	TRBJ2-7	CSVGTADIGQYF	TGCAGCGTTGGGACAGCGGATATAGGGCAGTACTTC
TRBV29-1	few	-	TRBJ2-7	CSAAQGPYEQYF	TGCAGCGCGGCCCAGGGCCCCTACGAGCAGTACTTC
TRBV27	-	-	TRBJ2-1	CASSLWGAYNEQFF	TGTGCCAGCAGTTTATGGGGGGCGTACAATGAGCAGTTCTTC
TRBV25-1	-	-	TRBJ1-2	CASSELGGRDYGYTF	TGTGCCAGCAGTGAATTGGGAGGGCGGGACTATGGCTACACCTTC